These T cell receptor beta chains were read from a single sample in a study of blood T cell repertoires in COVID-19. Only in-frame clones appear in the TCRdb table, and some are missing; sequencing was by immunoSEQ multiplex PCR. The sample carries around 300,000 clones, over 75% recorded once. Sequencing was carried out using PBMCs or T cells enriched from blood (not recorded which). The receptors were gathered from a man aged 25-45 years who had recovered from COVID-19. The CDR3 runs from the conserved cysteine through the conserved F or W. The order of the fields is clone size, V gene, J gene, D gene, CDR3 protein, CDR3 DNA. A D gene is named only where the DNA matches it firmly. Not every row has a clone size; where given, it reads once, few, many or a size class.

-	TRBV2	TRBJ2-2	-	CASNFNQGDGGELFF	TGTGCCAGCAACTTCAACCAGGGTGATGGCGGGGAGCTGTTTTTT
-	TRBV11-2	TRBJ2-7	TRBD1	CASSTGTAVGEQYF	TGTGCCAGCAGTACTGGGACAGCTGTCGGCGAGCAGTACTTC
-	TRBV4-2	TRBJ2-3	TRBD2	CASSQAGLGGTDTQYF	TGTGCCAGCAGCCAGGCGGGACTAGGAGGCACAGATACGCAGTATTTT
once	TRBV5-1	TRBJ2-1	-	CASSAESGFVNEQFF	TGCGCCAGCAGCGCGGAGTCAGGGTTTGTCAATGAGCAGTTCTTC
-	TRBV15	TRBJ2-7	-	CATSGTNSYEQYF	TGTGCCACTTCCGGGACAAACTCCTACGAGCAGTACTTC
-	TRBV28	TRBJ1-3	-	CASSLSGSGNTIYF	TGTGCCAGCAGTTTATCGGGTTCTGGAAACACCATATATTTT
-	TRBV18	TRBJ1-4	TRBD1	CASSRDSQTNNEKLFF	TGTGCCAGCTCACGGGACAGCCAGACAAACAATGAAAAACTGTTTTTT
-	TRBV19	TRBJ2-6	TRBD1	CASSILLGTEDAGANVLTF	TGTGCCAGTAGTATCCTACTGGGGACAGAAGATGCTGGGGCCAACGTCCTGACTTTC
-	TRBV6-5	TRBJ1-1	-	CASRRWNTEAFF	TGTGCCAGCAGGAGATGGAACACTGAAGCTTTCTTT
-	TRBV3-1/TRBV3-2	TRBJ1-2	-	CASSQAAGNYGYTF	TGTGCCAGCAGCCAAGCTGCAGGGAACTATGGCTACACCTTC
-	TRBV9	TRBJ1-4	-	CASSVGEGRGEKLFF	TGTGCCAGCAGCGTAGGAGAGGGCCGGGGTGAAAAACTGTTTTTT
-	TRBV19	TRBJ2-1	TRBD1	CASSTTSRGLWGEQFF	TGTGCCAGTAGTACCACCTCCAGGGGGTTGTGGGGTGAGCAGTTCTTC
-	TRBV21-1	TRBJ2-1	-	CASSKGNRGSYNEQFF	TGTGCCAGCAGCAAAGGGAACAGGGGGTCCTACAATGAGCAGTTCTTC
-	TRBV11-2	TRBJ2-1	TRBD2	CASSSGGANEQFF	TGTGCCAGCTCTAGCGGGGGGGCCAATGAGCAGTTCTTC
-	TRBV6-5	TRBJ1-5	TRBD1	CASIEGANQPQHF	TGTGCCAGCATCGAGGGGGCTAACCAGCCCCAGCATTTT
-	TRBV4-2	TRBJ2-4	TRBD2	CASSQERRGGPGNIQYF	TGTGCCAGCAGCCAAGAACGGCGGGGGGGCCCGGGGAACATTCAGTACTTC
few	TRBV19	TRBJ1-5	TRBD1	CASSMDRAQPQHF	TGTGCCAGTAGTATGGACAGGGCCCAGCCCCAGCATTTT
once	TRBV19	TRBJ2-1	TRBD2	CASSSPRAGGRHEQFF	TGTGCCAGTAGTAGCCCCCGGGCGGGGGGGCGTCATGAGCAGTTCTTC
-	TRBV9	TRBJ1-2	TRBD1	CASSVGGQGASGYTF	TGTGCCAGCAGCGTAGGGGGACAGGGGGCCAGTGGCTACACCTTC
-	TRBV11-3	TRBJ2-3	TRBD1	CASSSGQGPPGGTDTQYF	TGTGCCAGCAGCTCGGGACAGGGTCCCCCAGGCGGCACAGATACGCAGTATTTT
-	TRBV19	TRBJ2-7	TRBD1	CASSARQGLDEQYF	TGTGCCAGTAGTGCTAGACAGGGGCTCGACGAGCAGTACTTC
-	TRBV5-1	TRBJ1-2	-	CASSLGGSGYGYTF	TGCGCCAGCAGCTTGGGAGGCTCGGGCTATGGCTACACCTTC
once	TRBV2	TRBJ2-7	TRBD1	CASSEGDSYEQYF	TGTGCCAGCAGTGAAGGGGACAGCTACGAGCAGTACTTC
-	TRBV2	TRBJ2-7	-	CASQGRVDSYEQYF	TGTGCCAGTCAGGGTAGGGTTGACTCCTACGAGCAGTACTTC
-	TRBV27	TRBJ1-3	-	CARIPGTGRAAGNTIYF	TGTGCCCGGATCCCCGGGACTGGACGTGCGGCTGGAAACACCATATATTTT
few	TRBV7-2	TRBJ1-5	-	CASSLQDSWKPQHF	TGTGCCAGCAGCTTACAGGACTCCTGGAAGCCCCAGCATTTT
few	TRBV27	TRBJ1-1	TRBD1	CASHYRGENTEAFF	TGTGCCAGCCACTACAGGGGCGAGAACACTGAAGCTTTCTTT
-	TRBV7-9	TRBJ1-2	-	CASSLAGDGYTF	TGTGCCAGCAGCTTAGCAGGGGATGGCTACACCTTC
-	TRBV20-1	TRBJ2-7	-	CSARDQNEQYF	TGCAGTGCTAGAGATCAAAACGAGCAGTACTTC
-	TRBV7-6	TRBJ2-5	TRBD2	CASSAVLAGEAEETQYF	TGTGCCAGCAGCGCCGTCTTAGCGGGGGAGGCGGAAGAGACCCAGTACTTC
-	TRBV10-1	TRBJ2-2	-	CASSEGGTENTGELFF	TGCGCCAGCAGTGAGGGGGGGACAGAGAACACCGGGGAGCTGTTTTTT
-	TRBV19	TRBJ1-5	TRBD1	CASSTRQGAHQPQHF	TGTGCCAGTAGTACCCGACAGGGGGCGCATCAGCCCCAGCATTTT
-	TRBV11-3	TRBJ2-3	-	CASSLTGIGADTQYF	TGTGCCAGCAGCTTAACAGGGATCGGCGCAGATACGCAGTATTTT
once	TRBV10-1	TRBJ1-2	TRBD1	CASSDGQGFYGYTF	TGCGCCAGCAGTGACGGACAGGGGTTCTATGGCTACACCTTC
-	TRBV2	TRBJ1-1	-	CASSVVAGGTEAFF	TGTGCCAGCAGTGTGGTAGCCGGTGGCACTGAAGCTTTCTTT
-	TRBV19	TRBJ2-1	TRBD2	CASNLGGTTQIDEQFF	TGTGCCAGTAATCTTGGGGGGACTACCCAGATCGATGAGCAGTTCTTC
-	TRBV27	TRBJ2-7	-	CASSLGVGDSYEQYF	TGTGCCAGCAGTTTAGGGGTCGGGGACTCCTACGAGCAGTACTTC
-	TRBV5-1	TRBJ1-2	TRBD1	CASSSGQAASGYTF	TGCGCCAGCAGCTCGGGACAGGCTGCTAGTGGCTACACCTTC
-	TRBV9	TRBJ2-1	TRBD1	CASSVVGTVSYNEQFF	TGTGCCAGCAGCGTAGTGGGGACAGTTTCCTACAATGAGCAGTTCTTC
many	TRBV21-1	TRBJ2-7	-	CASSKALHRLYEQYF	TGTGCCAGCAGCAAAGCTCTTCACAGGTTATACGAGCAGTACTTC
-	TRBV12-3/TRBV12-4	TRBJ1-5	TRBD1	CASSLGQGKHF	TGTGCCAGCAGTTTGGGACAGGGGAAGCATTTT
-	TRBV30	TRBJ1-5	-	CAWSLDPNQPQHF	TGTGCCTGGAGCCTAGACCCTAATCAGCCCCAGCATTTT
once	TRBV7-8	TRBJ2-6	TRBD1	CASSLSTGGTGANVLTF	TGTGCCAGCAGCTTATCGACAGGGGGCACTGGGGCCAACGTCCTGACTTTC
once	TRBV7-9	TRBJ2-7	-	CASSLGGGSAYEQYF	TGTGCCAGCAGCTTAGGCGGGGGCTCAGCCTACGAGCAGTACTTC
once	TRBV18	TRBJ2-5	TRBD1	CASSPSYATGAKETQYF	TGTGCCAGCTCACCCTCCTACGCGACAGGGGCCAAGGAGACCCAGTACTTC
-	TRBV7-3	TRBJ2-1	-	CASSLVGVRYNEQFF	TGTGCCAGCAGCTTAGTCGGGGTCCGATACAATGAGCAGTTCTTC
-	TRBV30	TRBJ1-6	-	CAWETGTVNSPLHF	TGTGCCTGGGAGACAGGCACCGTCAATTCACCCCTCCACTTT
-	TRBV6-5	TRBJ2-7	-	CASSLPGSYEQYF	TGTGCCAGCAGTCTCCCGGGAAGCTACGAGCAGTACTTC
-	TRBV30	TRBJ1-6	TRBD1	CACPRGAGGYNSPLHF	TGTGCCTGTCCCCGTGGGGCAGGGGGATATAATTCACCCCTCCACTTT
once	TRBV11-2	TRBJ2-5	-	CASSPTDWDDWETQYF	TGTGCCAGCAGCCCGACGGACTGGGATGATTGGGAGACCCAGTACTTC
-	TRBV2	TRBJ2-2	-	CASNFGGPNTGELFF	TGTGCCAGCAATTTTGGGGGCCCGAACACCGGGGAGCTGTTTTTT
once	TRBV30	TRBJ1-6	-	CAWTLRSYSPLHF	TGTGCCTGGACGCTGCGGAGTTATTCACCCCTCCACTTT